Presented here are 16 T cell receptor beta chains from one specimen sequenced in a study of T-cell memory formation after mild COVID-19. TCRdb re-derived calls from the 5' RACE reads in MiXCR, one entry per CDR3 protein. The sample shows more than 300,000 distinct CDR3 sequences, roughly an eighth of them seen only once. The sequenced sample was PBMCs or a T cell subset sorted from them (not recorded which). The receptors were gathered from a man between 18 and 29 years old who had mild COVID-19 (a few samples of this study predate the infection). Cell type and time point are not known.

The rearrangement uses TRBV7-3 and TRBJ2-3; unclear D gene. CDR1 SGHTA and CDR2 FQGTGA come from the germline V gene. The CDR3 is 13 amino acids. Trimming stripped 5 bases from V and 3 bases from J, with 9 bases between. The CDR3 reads CASSGFGTDTQYF. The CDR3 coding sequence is TGTGCCAGCAGCGGGTTTGGGACAGATACGCAGTATTTT.

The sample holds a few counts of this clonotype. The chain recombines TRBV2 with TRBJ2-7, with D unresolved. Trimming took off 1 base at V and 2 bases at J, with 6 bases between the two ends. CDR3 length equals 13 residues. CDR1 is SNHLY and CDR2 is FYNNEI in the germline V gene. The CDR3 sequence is CASSEGQTYEQYV. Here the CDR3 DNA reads TGTGCCAGCAGTGAAGGTCAGACCTACGAGCAGTACGTC.

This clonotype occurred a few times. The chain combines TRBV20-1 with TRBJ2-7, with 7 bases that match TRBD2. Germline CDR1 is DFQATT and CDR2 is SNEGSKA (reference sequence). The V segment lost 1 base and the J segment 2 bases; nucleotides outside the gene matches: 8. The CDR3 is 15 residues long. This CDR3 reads CSARAAEGGAYEQYF. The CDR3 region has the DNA TGCAGTGCTAGAGCTGCGGAGGGAGGGGCCTACGAGCAGTACTTC.

The CDR3 nucleotides read TGTGCCACAGTAAATACAGGGAGGGCGAATGCTTTCTTT. Protein: CATVNTGRANAFF. The rearrangement joins TRBV10-3 to TRBJ1-1, with a possible D match to TRBD1 (6 bases). Deletions cut 10 bases from V and 11 bases from J, with 23 bases between. Germline V gene lookup returns CDR1 ENHRY and CDR2 SYGVKD. The CDR3 covers 13 residues.

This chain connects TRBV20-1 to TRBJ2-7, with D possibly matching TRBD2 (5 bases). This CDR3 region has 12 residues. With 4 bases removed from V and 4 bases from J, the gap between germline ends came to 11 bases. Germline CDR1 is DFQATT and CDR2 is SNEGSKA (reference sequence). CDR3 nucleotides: TGCAGTGCTACGGAGGTTCAGTACGAGCAGTACTTC. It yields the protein CSATEVQYEQYF.

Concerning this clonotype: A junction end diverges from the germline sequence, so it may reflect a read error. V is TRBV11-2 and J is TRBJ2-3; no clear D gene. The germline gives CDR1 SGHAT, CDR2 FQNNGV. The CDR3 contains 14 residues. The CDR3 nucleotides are TGTGCCAGCAGCTTAGGAGAGTACACATATACGCAGTATTTT. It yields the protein CASSLGEYTYTQYF.

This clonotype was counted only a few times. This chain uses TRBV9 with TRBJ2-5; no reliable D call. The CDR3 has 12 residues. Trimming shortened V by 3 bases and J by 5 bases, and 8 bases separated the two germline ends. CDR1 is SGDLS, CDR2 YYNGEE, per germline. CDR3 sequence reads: CASSGGYETQYF. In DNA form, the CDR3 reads TGTGCCAGCAGCGGAGGTTATGAGACCCAGTACTTC.

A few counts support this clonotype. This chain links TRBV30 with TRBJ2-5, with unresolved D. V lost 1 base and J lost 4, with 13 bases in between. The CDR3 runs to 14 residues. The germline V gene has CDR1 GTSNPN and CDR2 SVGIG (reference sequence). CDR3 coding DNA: TGTGCCTGGAGTGGGGTGGTGCCTCCAGAGACCCAGTACTTC. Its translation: CAWSGVVPPETQYF.

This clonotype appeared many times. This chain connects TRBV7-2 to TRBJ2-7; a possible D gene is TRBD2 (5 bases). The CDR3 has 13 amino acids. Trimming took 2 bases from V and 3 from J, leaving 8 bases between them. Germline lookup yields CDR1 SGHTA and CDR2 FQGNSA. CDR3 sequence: CASSLSRGYEQYF. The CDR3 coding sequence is TGTGCCAGCAGCTTATCCCGGGGCTACGAGCAGTACTTC.

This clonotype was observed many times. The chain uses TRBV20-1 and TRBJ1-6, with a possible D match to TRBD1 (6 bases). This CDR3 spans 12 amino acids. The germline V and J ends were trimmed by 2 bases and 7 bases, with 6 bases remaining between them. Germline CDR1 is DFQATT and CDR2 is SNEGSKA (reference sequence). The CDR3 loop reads CSARRGNSPLHF. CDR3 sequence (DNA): TGCAGTGCTAGAAGGGGGAATTCACCCCTCCACTTT.

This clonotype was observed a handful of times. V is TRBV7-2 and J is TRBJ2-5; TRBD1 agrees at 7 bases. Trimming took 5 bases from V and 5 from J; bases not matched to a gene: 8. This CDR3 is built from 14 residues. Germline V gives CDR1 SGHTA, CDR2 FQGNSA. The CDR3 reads CASSTGAFGETQYF. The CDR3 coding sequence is TGTGCCAGCAGCACAGGGGCCTTTGGGGAGACCCAGTACTTC.

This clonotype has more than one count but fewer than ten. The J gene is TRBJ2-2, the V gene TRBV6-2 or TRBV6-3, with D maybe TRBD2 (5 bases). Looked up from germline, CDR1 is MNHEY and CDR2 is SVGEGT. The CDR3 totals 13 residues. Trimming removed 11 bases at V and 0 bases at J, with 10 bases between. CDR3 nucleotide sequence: TGTGCCGCAATGGAGGCGAACACCGGGGAGCTGTTTTTT. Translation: CAAMEANTGELFF.

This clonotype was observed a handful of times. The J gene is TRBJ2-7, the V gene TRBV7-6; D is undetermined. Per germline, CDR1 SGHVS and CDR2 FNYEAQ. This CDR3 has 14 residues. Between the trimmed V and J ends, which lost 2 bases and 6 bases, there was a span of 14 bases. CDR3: CASSLISGTIEQYF. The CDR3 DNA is TGTGCCAGCAGCTTAATTTCGGGCACAATCGAGCAGTACTTC.

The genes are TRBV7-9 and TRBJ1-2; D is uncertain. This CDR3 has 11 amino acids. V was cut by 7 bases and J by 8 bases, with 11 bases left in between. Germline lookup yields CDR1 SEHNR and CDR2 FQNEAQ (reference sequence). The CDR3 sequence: CASNLGEGYTF. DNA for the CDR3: TGTGCCAGCAACCTCGGGGAGGGCTACACCTTC.

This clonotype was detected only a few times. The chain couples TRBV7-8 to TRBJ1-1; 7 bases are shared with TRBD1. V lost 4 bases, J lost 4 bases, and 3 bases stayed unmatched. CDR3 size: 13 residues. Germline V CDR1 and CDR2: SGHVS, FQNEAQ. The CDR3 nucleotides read TGTGCCAGCAGCTCGGCAGGGGGCACTGAAGCTTTCTTT. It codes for CASSSAGGTEAFF.

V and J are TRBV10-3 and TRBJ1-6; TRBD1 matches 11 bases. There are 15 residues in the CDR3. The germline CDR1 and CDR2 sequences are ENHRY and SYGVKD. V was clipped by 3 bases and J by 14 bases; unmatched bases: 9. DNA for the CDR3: TGTGCCATCAGTGACCCGGGGACAGGGGGGATCACCCTCCACTTT. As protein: CAISDPGTGGITLHF.